Below, one TCR beta chain is given with its context. Its antigen is currently not known. No base-level quality is on record; no much larger clone is a single base apart. From the germline V gene, CDR1 is SGHVS and CDR2 is FQNEAQ. From the cysteine up to the phenylalanine, the CDR3 has a length of 17 residues. The kept DNA is CDR3 alone, 51 bases in frame from the first base. The germline V end is reduced by 6 bases and the J end by 4 bases; junction bases left unmatched: 12. The data were obtained in a study of blood T cell repertoires in COVID-19 (dated by TCRdb to 2018 to 2021). In terms of the full investigation: The collaborator samples originated in the United States, Italy and Spain and spanned the acute and convalescent phases of COVID-19. The prospective study material was composed of cDNA or gDNA derived from T cells, B-cell-depleted T cells, or PBMCs. Deeply sampled blood TCRbeta repertoires from subjects exposed to, actively infected with, or recovered from COVID-19 were included in the dataset. The repertoires were released in a freely available public database meant as a resource for research on the immune response to SARS-CoV-2. Samples were obtained from the ongoing ImmuneRACE study (first 160 participants) and from over a thousand subjects provided by 6 global collaborators. Sample metadata almost always included a de-identified subject ID, COVID-19 status, age in years and sex. Where HLA class I and class II types were available, the types were taken from metadata supplied by the sample provider, not from assay-based typing.

At one collaborating source in Seattle, patients were enrolled during active infection and were followed longitudinally through the course of disease. Each collaborating institution followed its own protocols to collect whole blood in K2EDTA tubes. Collaborator samples were shipped for TCRbeta analysis as frozen whole blood, isolated PBMCs, or DNA extracted from either sample type. The immunoSEQ Assay, a bias-controlled multiplex PCR, was used to amplify TCRbeta CDR3 regions from genomic DNA. The source study handled its data this way. The number of nucleated cells in each sample was estimated by amplification of reference gene primers within the assay. To quantify the absolute abundance of each unique TCRbeta CDR3 rearrangement, sequence reads were collapsed and filtered. For each sample, productive Simpson clonality was calculated as the square root of Simpson's diversity index across productive rearrangements. Sourced from immuneACCESS, this table was stored by TCRdb with only in-frame sequences that have V and J called. A share of the clones is absent; for the studies checked, an unresolved V gene accounts for under half, and the remainder has no known explanation. That table gives V, J and clone size, and the DNA gave D and trimming. The sample table lists around 300,000 clones, 90% to 95% of them with a count of one. The top ten hold 2.2% of the sample.

Overall study outcomes, separate from this receptor: How much clinical and demographic metadata was included differed by source and by participant, and the metadata was provided uncurated.

The V and J genes are TRBV7-8 and TRBJ2-1, with TRBD2 matching 10 junction bases. This TCR was sampled from a woman in her twenties or thirties with COVID-19, enrolled during active disease. Sequenced: peripheral blood. Here the CDR3 is given as CASRTTLLAGTYNEQFF. The nucleotides are TGTGCCAGCAGGACGACGCTACTAGCGGGAACTTACAATGAGCAGTTCTTC. The entire variable domain, with the stretches around the CDR3 drawn from the reference TRBV7-8 and TRBJ2-1 proteins, is GAGVSQSPRYKVAKRGQDVALRCDPISGHVSLFWYQQALGQGPEFLTYFQNEAQLDKSGLPSDRFFAERPEGSVSTLKIQRTQQEDSAVYLCASRTTLLAGTYNEQFFGPGTRLTVL.